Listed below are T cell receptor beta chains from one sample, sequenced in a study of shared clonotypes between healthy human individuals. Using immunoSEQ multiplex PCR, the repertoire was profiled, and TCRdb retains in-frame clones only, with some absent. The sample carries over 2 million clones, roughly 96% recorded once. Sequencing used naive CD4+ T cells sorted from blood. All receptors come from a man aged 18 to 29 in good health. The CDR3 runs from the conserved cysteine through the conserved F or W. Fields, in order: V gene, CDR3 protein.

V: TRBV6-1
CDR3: CASSESGVTNEKLFF

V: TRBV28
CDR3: CATEGESYGYTF

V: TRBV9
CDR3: CASSVSGSNEQFF

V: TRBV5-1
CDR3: CASSLGRAGNEKLFF

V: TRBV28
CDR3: CASSQRTEGYTF

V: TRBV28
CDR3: CASSTTARQVSSYEQYF

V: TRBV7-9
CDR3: CASSLTYNEQFF

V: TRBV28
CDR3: CASSFLLGNQPQHF

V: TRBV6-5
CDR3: CASSRQANDGQYF

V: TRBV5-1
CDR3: CASSSGTTTNEKLFF

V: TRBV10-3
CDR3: CAITSGLAGNTDTQYF

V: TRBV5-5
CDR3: CASSLVTAPVEQYF

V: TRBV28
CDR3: CASGTSGGAFQETQYF

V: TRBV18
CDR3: CASSPGESPRTDTQYF

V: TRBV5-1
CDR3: CASSFTGTVNSPLHF

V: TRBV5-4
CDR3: CASSKGLAGSINEQFF

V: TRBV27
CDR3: CASSSGTAAGGAAGVYGYTF

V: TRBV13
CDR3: CASRSAGPSGTDTQYF

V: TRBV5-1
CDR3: CASSLSTGAIVNSPLHF

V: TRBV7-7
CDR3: CASSSQGAANTGELFF

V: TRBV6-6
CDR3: CASRDRVSTEAFF

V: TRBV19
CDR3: CASSKPGTDTQYF

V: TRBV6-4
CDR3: CASSDSPGYGYTF

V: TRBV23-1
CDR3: CASSPMWNEQFF

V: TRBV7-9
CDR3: CASTPAGVNTEAFF

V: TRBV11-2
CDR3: CASSAKTGSWYNEQFF

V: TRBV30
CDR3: CAWTKGQGNTETFF

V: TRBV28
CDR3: CASSLRGVGYTF

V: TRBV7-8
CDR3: CASKRMEDYNEQFF

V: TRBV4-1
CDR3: CASSQAQDGGPSQPQHF

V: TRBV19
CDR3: CASSNTGQYYGYTF

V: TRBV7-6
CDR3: CASSPLGQGNYNEQFF

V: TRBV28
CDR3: CASSPRGKGQGMNSPLHF

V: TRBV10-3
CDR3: CAISESGPNYGYTF

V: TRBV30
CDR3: CAWSREFYTF

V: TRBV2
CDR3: CASNLGGVSTEAFF

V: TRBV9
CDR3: CASSALSTGGKNIQYF

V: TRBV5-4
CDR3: CASSLGAQGNTIYF

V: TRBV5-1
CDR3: CASSLGGARSTDTQYF

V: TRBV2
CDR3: CASSEGIGPTGELFF

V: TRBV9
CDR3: CASSAVGTSGTNEQFF

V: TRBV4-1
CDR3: CASSPLGERLTDTQYF

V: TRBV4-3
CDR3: CASSQAYGRLGNSNQPQHF

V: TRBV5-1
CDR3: CASSLDGSLGQPQHF

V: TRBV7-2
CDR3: CASSLAQNSPLHF

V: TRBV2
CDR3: CASSEGGGSSGETQYF

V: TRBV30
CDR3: CAWSRQGENTEAFF

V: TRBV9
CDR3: CASSVGPANQPQHF